The next 22 T cell receptor beta chains were all read from a single sample in a study of T cell responses to AZD1222 COVID-19 vaccine. The repertoire was sequenced with immunoSEQ multiplex PCR; TCRdb's copy has only in-frame clones and lacks some. The data show around 150,000 clones, with around 89% seen just once and less than 2.5% held by the top ten. This specimen was peripheral blood, taken on day 0 of AZD1222 vaccination. Receptor source: an adult in good health.

The table lists this clone with many counts. The CDR3 sequence: CASSQDRGSSYEQYF. CDR3 coding DNA: TGCGCCAGCAGCCAAGACAGGGGAAGCTCCTACGAGCAGTACTTC. The V gene is TRBV4-1, the J gene TRBJ2-7; D might be TRBD1 (6 bases). The ends were cut back, 0 bases at V and 0 bases at J, with 9 bases in the middle. The CDR3 consists of 15 residues. The V gene's germline CDR1 is MGHRA and CDR2 YSYEKL.

The chain combines TRBV12-3 or TRBV12-4 with TRBJ1-2; D is ambiguous. V gave up 5 bases and J gave up 7 bases, with 11 bases separating them. CDR3 length: 12 amino acids. The CDR3 nucleotides are TGTGCCAGCAGTCTGGGGATAATTGGCTACACCTTC. Residues: CASSLGIIGYTF.

The rearrangement uses TRBV5-1 and TRBJ1-4, with D unclear. Trimming pared 0 bases from V and 5 bases from J, leaving 2 bases between. CDR1 and CDR2 from the germline V gene are SGHRS and YFSETQ. This CDR3 has 12 amino acids. Here the CDR3 reads CASSLENEKLFF. CDR3 nucleotide sequence: TGCGCCAGCAGCTTGGAGAATGAAAAACTGTTTTTT.

The chain carries TRBV7-8 and TRBJ2-7; unclear D gene. The CDR3 extends over 15 amino acids. Trimming left V 5 bases short and J 2 bases short, with 16 bases between. CDR1 SGHVS and CDR2 FQNEAQ come from the germline V gene. The CDR3 coding sequence is TGTGCCAGCAGCCCTAGTCAGGTCCAACCCTACGAGCAGTACTTC. This gives the protein CASSPSQVQPYEQYF.

This clone was seen more than once but under ten times. The chain links TRBV7-8 to TRBJ2-5; D not resolved. Per the germline V gene, CDR1 is SGHVS and CDR2 is FQNEAQ. V lost 4 bases and J 4 bases, leaving 13 bases between the germline ends. This CDR3 has 14 amino acids. The CDR3 sequence is CASSSPLHRETQYF. Written as DNA, the CDR3 is TGTGCCAGCAGCTCCCCACTACATAGAGAGACCCAGTACTTC.

The chain employs TRBV6-5 and TRBJ1-2, with D perhaps TRBD1 (5 bases). The V end lost 2 bases, the J end lost 3 bases, and 16 bases lay between the germline ends. The germline CDR1 and CDR2 sequences are MNHEY and SVGAGI. This CDR3 comprises 16 residues. In DNA, the CDR3 is TGTGCCAGCAGTTACAGGGGCTATGGATCCCACTATGGCTACACCTTC. It yields the protein CASSYRGYGSHYGYTF.

This clone appeared a few times. The gene calls are TRBV6-1 and TRBJ1-5, with TRBD1 identical over 9 bases. The CDR3 loop spans 17 amino acids. The germline CDR1 and CDR2 sequences are MNHNS and SASEGT. After removal of 0 bases from V and 3 bases from J, the junction contained 6 bases not matched to a gene. The CDR3 bases are TGTGCCAGCAGTGAAGCGTGGGGACAGGGACCCAATCAGCCCCAGCATTTT. This encodes CASSEAWGQGPNQPQHF.

The J gene is TRBJ1-2, the V gene TRBV7-2; D is perhaps TRBD1 (5 bases). Germline V gene lookup returns CDR1 SGHTA and CDR2 FQGNSA. The CDR3 runs to 13 residues. Deletions cut 2 bases from V and 2 bases from J, with 6 bases between. The CDR3 DNA follows: TGTGCCAGCAGCTTAAGGGACAACTATGGCTACACCTTC. It translates to CASSLRDNYGYTF.

This clone was picked up a small number of times. The rearrangement uses TRBV27 and TRBJ1-5; perhaps TRBD1 as D (6 bases). Trimming pared 2 bases from V and 6 bases from J, leaving 11 bases between. The CDR3 is 14 residues long. The germline V gene has CDR1 MNHEY and CDR2 SMNVEV (reference sequence). The CDR3 coding sequence is TGTGCCAGCAGTTTAACGGGACAAGGTCAGCCCCAGCATTTT. This gives the protein CASSLTGQGQPQHF.

This chain joins TRBV6-5 and TRBJ2-3, with TRBD2 identical over 9 bases. Germline CDR1 and CDR2: MNHEY and SVGAGI. The CDR3 sequence is 14 residues long. V was pared by 5 bases and J by 6 bases, with 6 bases of the junction left unmatched. This CDR3 is CASSTSGRWDTQYF. In nucleotides, the CDR3 is TGTGCCAGCAGTACCAGCGGGAGGTGGGATACGCAGTATTTT.

The rearrangement links TRBV29-1 to TRBJ2-7; 9 nucleotides align to TRBD1. V shed 5 bases, J shed 3 bases, and the junction held 2 bases outside the gene matches. CDR1 is SQVTM and CDR2 is ANQGSEA in the germline V gene. The CDR3 totals 12 residues. The CDR3 sequence: CSVLDRGYEQYF. Written as DNA, the CDR3 is TGCAGCGTTTTGGACAGGGGCTACGAGCAGTACTTC.

V is TRBV5-1 and J is TRBJ1-5; TRBD1 agrees at 11 bases. The CDR3 runs 15 residues. V gave up 4 bases and J gave up 6 bases; unmatched junction bases: 6. The germline V gene encodes CDR1 SGHRS and CDR2 YFSETQ. The chain's CDR3 is CASSIGQGAAQPQHF. The CDR3 bases are TGCGCCAGCAGCATCGGACAGGGGGCGGCTCAGCCCCAGCATTTT. Full variable domain (missing parts from reference TRBV5-1 and TRBJ1-5): KAGVTQTPRYLIKTRGQQVTLSCSPISGHRSVSWYQQTPGQGLQFLFEYFSETQRNKGNFPGRFSGRQFSNSRSEMNVSTLELGDSALYLCASSIGQGAAQPQHFGDGTRLSIL.

This chain uses TRBV6-1 with TRBJ1-1; D might be TRBD1 (6 bases). Trimming pared 8 bases from V and 1 base from J, leaving 17 bases between. This CDR3 contains 15 residues. The germline V gene has CDR1 MNHNS and CDR2 SASEGT. CDR3 residues: CASRTDDRTNTEAFF. Written as DNA, the CDR3 is TGTGCCAGCCGAACCGACGACAGGACGAACACTGAAGCTTTCTTT.

The J gene is TRBJ2-6, the V gene TRBV10-3, with a tentative D call TRBD1 (5 bases). Germline-derived CDR1 and CDR2 are ENHRY and SYGVKD. Trimming took 3 bases from V and 4 from J, leaving 16 bases between them. CDR3 size: 17 residues. The CDR3: CAISESGVGAGANVLTF. CDR3 DNA sequence: TGTGCCATCAGTGAAAGTGGTGTAGGGGCGGGGGCCAACGTCCTGACTTTC.

This clone was detected only once. The chain carries TRBV5-4 and TRBJ1-5; unclear D gene. Trimming cost V 4 bases and J 4 bases, with 9 bases left between them. The CDR3 extends over 13 amino acids. Germline V gene lookup returns CDR1 SGHNT and CDR2 YYREEE (reference sequence). The CDR3 DNA reads TGTGCCAGCAGCCAATCATTGAATCAGCCCCAGCATTTT. Amino acid sequence: CASSQSLNQPQHF.

V gene TRBV9 combines with J gene TRBJ2-3; 7 positions match TRBD2. This CDR3 is built from 14 residues. The J segment lost 4 bases and the V segment lost 4 bases, leaving 6 bases of the junction unmatched. Germline CDR1 and CDR2: SGDLS and YYNGEE. The CDR3 sequence: CASSRGLVADTQYF. The CDR3 nucleotides read TGTGCCAGCAGCCGCGGACTAGTTGCAGATACGCAGTATTTT.

The chain links TRBV7-8 to TRBJ2-7, with D tentatively TRBD2 (5 bases). CDR1 SGHVS and CDR2 FQNEAQ come from the germline V gene. V dropped 4 bases and J dropped 0 bases, with 10 bases sitting between them. CDR3 size: 14 residues. CDR3 sequence reads: CASSSGGTSYEQYF. CDR3 sequence (DNA): TGTGCCAGCAGCTCAGGAGGTACCTCCTACGAGCAGTACTTC.

The chain recombines TRBV2 with TRBJ1-6; TRBD1 matches 9 bases. With V trimmed by 7 bases and J by 7 bases, 8 bases remained unmatched. CDR1 and CDR2 from the germline V gene are SNHLY and FYNNEI. CDR3 length: 15 amino acids. CDR3 amino acids: CASTTVTGGNSPLHF. CDR3 DNA: TGTGCCAGCACCACCGTAACAGGGGGCAATTCACCCCTCCACTTT.

This rearrangement joins TRBV28 to TRBJ2-1, with D possibly being TRBD2 (6 bases). Germline lookup yields CDR1 MDHEN and CDR2 SYDVKM. The CDR3 runs 17 residues. The V and J ends lost 3 bases and 10 bases respectively, with 25 bases between them. CDR3 DNA: TGTGCCAGCAGTTTCCCCTCGGGACTCCACCCCGCCGCGGAGCAGTTCTTC. It translates to CASSFPSGLHPAAEQFF.

The CDR3 sequence is CASSWSSTYEQYF. The CDR3 DNA sequence: TGTGCCAGCAGTTGGAGTAGTACCTACGAGCAGTACTTC. The chain couples TRBV6-2 or TRBV6-3 to TRBJ2-7; D uncertain. This CDR3 is 13 amino acids long. Germline V gene data show CDR1 as MNHEY and CDR2 as SVGEGT. The V and J ends lost 4 bases and 2 bases respectively, with 9 bases between them.

The count of this clone is one. The chain has TRBV2 and TRBJ1-2; no clear D gene. The germline V gene has CDR1 SNHLY and CDR2 FYNNEI. The CDR3 spans 12 residues. The germline V and J ends were trimmed by 7 bases and 6 bases, with 12 bases remaining between them. This CDR3 reads CASTYRADGYTF. The CDR3 DNA reads as TGTGCCAGCACTTACCGGGCTGATGGCTACACCTTC.

This chain joins TRBV6-2 or TRBV6-3 and TRBJ1-5, with D unresolved. The V gene's germline CDR1 is MNHEY and CDR2 SVGEGT. CDR3 length: 14 residues. Trimming shortened V by 2 bases and J by 7 bases, and 12 bases separated the two germline ends. CDR3 bases: TGTGCCAGCAGTTACGCGGGGATCCGGCAGCCCCAGCATTTT. This gives the protein CASSYAGIRQPQHF.